This T cell receptor beta chain was identified in a study of tumor-infiltrating lymphocytes in primary liver carcinoma. Study-wide context: Every patient in the cohort had a primary liver carcinoma. That carcinoma was treated by surgical resection. The number of productive TCRbeta reads per sample ranged from roughly 3.5 to 7.13 million and was similar across tissue types. Among the tumors, stages were T1-T3 N0M0 and sizes about 4.2 to 10 cm.

This CDR3 is 19 amino acids long. The germline gives CDR1 MNHNY, CDR2 SVGAGI (reference sequence). There are a few counts of this clonotype. The junction shows a germline mismatch at one end, possibly a read error. In addition to blood RNA drawn from unsorted whole blood, germline DNA was extracted. These patients lived with chronic HBV infection and had never been treated. With approximately 470 ng total RNA as template and a constant-region primer, TCR beta cDNA was made. Libraries for TCR beta were built through three nested multiplex PCR rounds, which together made up a slightly modified ARM-PCR procedure. PCR rounds one and two used TRBV1-TRBV30 forward primers with a C-beta reverse primer for 10 cycles each. Each CDR3 protein gets one entry after TCRdb re-called the multiplex PCR reads with MiXCR. The sample consists of 310,000 or so distinct CDR3 sequences, 50% to 60% of them appearing once.

Sample: peripheral blood. V gene TRBV6-6 combines with J gene TRBJ2-2; perhaps TRBD2 as D (6 bases). The receptor was isolated from a woman in her twenties or thirties with primary liver carcinoma and hepatitis B virus infection. The chain's CDR3 is CASSYQSMGTFVVPGELFF. CDR3 sequence (DNA): TGTGCCAGCAGTTACCAGTCGATGGGGACTTTTGTGGTCCCCGGAGAGCTGTTTTTT.